Presented here are 5 T cell receptor beta chains from one specimen sequenced in a study of neoadjuvant anti-PD-1 for oral cavity cancer. Data came from immunoSEQ multiplex PCR; TCRdb stores just in-frame clones and leaves some out. The sample holds 60,000 to 75,000 clones, about 86% seen once. Source: PBMCs, taken before nivolumab (anti-PD-1) treatment. The receptors originated from a person aged 35-79 years with oral cavity squamous cell carcinoma.

The rearrangement uses TRBV5-1 and TRBJ2-2, with 9 bases fitting TRBD1. The germline V gene encodes CDR1 SGHRS and CDR2 YFSETQ. Trimming cost V 5 bases and J 5 bases; bases outside gene matches: 7. The CDR3 is 15 amino acids. For the CDR3, the DNA is TGCGCCAGCAGAGCTACCGGGACAGGGACCGGGGAGCTGTTTTTT. Amino acid sequence: CASRATGTGTGELFF.

V and J are TRBV5-6 and TRBJ1-5; no clear D. The ends were cut back, 0 bases at V and 3 bases at J, with 13 bases in the middle. From germline, CDR1 is SGHDT and CDR2 YYEEEE. This CDR3 is 16 amino acids long. CDR3 protein: CASSLAGFAFNQPQHF. In nucleotides, the CDR3 is TGTGCCAGCAGCTTGGCCGGATTCGCGTTCAATCAGCCCCAGCATTTT.

V is TRBV5-1 and J is TRBJ2-7, with 7 bases that match TRBD1. The CDR3 spans 14 residues. Germline V lookup: CDR1 SGHRS, CDR2 YFSETQ. J gave up 4 bases and V 3 bases, and 7 bases lay outside the gene matches. CDR3 nucleotide sequence: TGCGCCAGCAGCTATGGGACAGTAAAGTACGAGCAGTACTTC. Its translation is CASSYGTVKYEQYF. The complete variable domain, with remaining parts taken from reference TRBV5-1 and TRBJ2-7, reads KAGVTQTPRYLIKTRGQQVTLSCSPISGHRSVSWYQQTPGQGLQFLFEYFSETQRNKGNFPGRFSGRQFSNSRSEMNVSTLELGDSALYLCASSYGTVKYEQYFGPGTRLTVT.

This rearrangement joins TRBV11-2 to TRBJ2-7; D remains unclear. The CDR3 is 12 amino acids. Germline loops: CDR1 SGHAT, CDR2 FQNNGV. Trimming took off 6 bases at V and 0 bases at J, with 6 bases between the two ends. The CDR3 sequence: CASRSPSYEQYF. DNA for the CDR3: TGTGCCAGCAGGTCACCCTCCTACGAGCAGTACTTC.

The rearrangement links TRBV11-2 to TRBJ2-1, with 7 bases matching TRBD1. The CDR3 sequence is 16 residues long. CDR1 and CDR2 (germline): SGHAT, FQNNGV. With 6 bases clipped from V and 2 bases from J, the junction kept 10 bases outside the gene matches. This CDR3 is CASRRPGQRTYNEQFF. In DNA form, the CDR3 reads TGTGCCAGCAGACGACCGGGACAGCGGACCTACAATGAGCAGTTCTTC.